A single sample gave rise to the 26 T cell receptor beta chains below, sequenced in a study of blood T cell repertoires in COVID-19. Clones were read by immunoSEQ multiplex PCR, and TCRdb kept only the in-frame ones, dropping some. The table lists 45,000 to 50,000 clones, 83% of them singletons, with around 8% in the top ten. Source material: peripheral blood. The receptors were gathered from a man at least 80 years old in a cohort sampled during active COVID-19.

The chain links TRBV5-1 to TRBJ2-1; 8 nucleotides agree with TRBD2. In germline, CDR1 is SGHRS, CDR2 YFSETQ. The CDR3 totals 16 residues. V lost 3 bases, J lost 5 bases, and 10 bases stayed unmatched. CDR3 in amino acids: CASSYGAGALHNEQFF. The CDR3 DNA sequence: TGCGCCAGCAGCTATGGAGCGGGAGCCCTCCACAATGAGCAGTTCTTC.

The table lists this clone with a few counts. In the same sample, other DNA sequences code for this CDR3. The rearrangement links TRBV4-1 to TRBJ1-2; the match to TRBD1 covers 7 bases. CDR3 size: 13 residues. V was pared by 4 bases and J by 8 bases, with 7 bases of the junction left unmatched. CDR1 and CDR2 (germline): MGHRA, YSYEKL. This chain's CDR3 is CASSPTGAGGYTF. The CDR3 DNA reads TGCGCCAGCAGCCCAACAGGGGCGGGAGGCTACACCTTC.

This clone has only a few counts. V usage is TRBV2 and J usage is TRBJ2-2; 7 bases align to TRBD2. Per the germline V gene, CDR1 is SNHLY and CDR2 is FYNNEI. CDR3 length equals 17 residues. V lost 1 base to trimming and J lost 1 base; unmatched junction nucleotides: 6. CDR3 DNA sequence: TGTGCCAGCAGTGAAGGGGGGGGGGTACTGAACACCGGGGAGCTGTTTTTT. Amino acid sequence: CASSEGGGVLNTGELFF.

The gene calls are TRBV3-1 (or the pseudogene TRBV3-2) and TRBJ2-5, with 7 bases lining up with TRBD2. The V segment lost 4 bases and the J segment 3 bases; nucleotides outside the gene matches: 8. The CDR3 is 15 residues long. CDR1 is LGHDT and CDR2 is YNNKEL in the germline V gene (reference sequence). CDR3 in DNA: TGTGCCAGCAGCCGACCCGGGACTACAAAAGAGACCCAGTACTTC. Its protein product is CASSRPGTTKETQYF.

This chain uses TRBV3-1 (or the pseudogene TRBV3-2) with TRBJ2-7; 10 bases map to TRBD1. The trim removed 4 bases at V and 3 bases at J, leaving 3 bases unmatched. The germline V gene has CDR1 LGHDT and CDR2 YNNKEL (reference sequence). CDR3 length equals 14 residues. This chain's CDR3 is CASSPWDRGYEQYF. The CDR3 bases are TGTGCCAGCAGCCCGTGGGACAGGGGCTACGAGCAGTACTTC.

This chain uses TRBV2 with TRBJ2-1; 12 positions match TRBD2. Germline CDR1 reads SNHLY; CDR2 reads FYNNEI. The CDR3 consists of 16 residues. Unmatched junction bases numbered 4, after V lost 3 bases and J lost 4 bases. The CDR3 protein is CASSDPSGGAYNEQFF. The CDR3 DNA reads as TGTGCCAGCAGTGACCCTAGCGGGGGGGCTTACAATGAGCAGTTCTTC.

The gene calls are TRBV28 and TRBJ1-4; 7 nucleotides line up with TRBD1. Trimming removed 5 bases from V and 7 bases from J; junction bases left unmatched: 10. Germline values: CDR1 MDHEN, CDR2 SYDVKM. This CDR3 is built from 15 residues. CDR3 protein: CASSPTGARVEKLFF. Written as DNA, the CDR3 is TGTGCCAGCAGTCCTACAGGGGCGCGAGTTGAAAAACTGTTTTTT.

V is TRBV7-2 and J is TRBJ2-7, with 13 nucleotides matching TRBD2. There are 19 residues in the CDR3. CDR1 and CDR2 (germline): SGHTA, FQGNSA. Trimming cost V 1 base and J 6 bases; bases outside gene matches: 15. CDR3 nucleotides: TGTGCCAGCAGCTTAGGGTTTAGAGGACTAGCGGGAGAAACGGGCGAGCAGTACTTC. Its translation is CASSLGFRGLAGETGEQYF.

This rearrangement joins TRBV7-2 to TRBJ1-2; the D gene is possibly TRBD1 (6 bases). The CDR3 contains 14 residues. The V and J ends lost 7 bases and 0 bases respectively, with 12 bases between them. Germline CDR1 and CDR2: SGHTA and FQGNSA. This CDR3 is CASNKDSANYGYTF. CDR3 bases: TGTGCCAGCAATAAGGACAGCGCTAACTATGGCTACACCTTC.

The CDR3 DNA follows: TGTGCCAGCAGCCCTGGGAGGGTTCGGTACAATGAGCAGTTCTTC. Translated, it gives CASSPGRVRYNEQFF. The chain joins TRBV28 to TRBJ2-1; 7 positions agree with TRBD2. CDR3 length: 15 amino acids. V dropped 6 bases and J dropped 4; count of bases not matched to a gene: 9. Germline V gene data show CDR1 as MDHEN and CDR2 as SYDVKM.

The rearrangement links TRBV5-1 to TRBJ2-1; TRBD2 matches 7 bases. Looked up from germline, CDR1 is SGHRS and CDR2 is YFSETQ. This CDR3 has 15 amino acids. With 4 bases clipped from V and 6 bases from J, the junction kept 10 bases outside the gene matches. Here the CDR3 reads CASSPRPTSANEQFF. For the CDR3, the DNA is TGCGCCAGCAGCCCCCGCCCTACTAGCGCCAATGAGCAGTTCTTC.

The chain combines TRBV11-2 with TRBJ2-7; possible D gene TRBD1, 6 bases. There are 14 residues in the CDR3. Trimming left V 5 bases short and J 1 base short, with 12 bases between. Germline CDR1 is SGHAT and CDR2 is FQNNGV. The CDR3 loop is CASSPRTVSYEQYF. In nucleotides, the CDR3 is TGTGCCAGCAGCCCACGGACAGTTTCCTACGAGCAGTACTTC.

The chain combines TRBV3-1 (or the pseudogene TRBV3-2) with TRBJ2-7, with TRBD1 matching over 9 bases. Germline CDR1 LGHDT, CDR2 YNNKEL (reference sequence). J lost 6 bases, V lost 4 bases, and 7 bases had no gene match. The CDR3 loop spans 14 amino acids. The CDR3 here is CASSPGTGPSEQYF. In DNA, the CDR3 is TGTGCCAGCAGCCCCGGGACAGGGCCAAGCGAGCAGTACTTC.

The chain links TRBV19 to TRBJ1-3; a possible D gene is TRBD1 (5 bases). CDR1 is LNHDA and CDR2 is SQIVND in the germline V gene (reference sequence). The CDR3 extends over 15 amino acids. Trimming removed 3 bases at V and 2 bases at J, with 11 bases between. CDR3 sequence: CASSIRTMAGNTIYF. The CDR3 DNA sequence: TGTGCCAGTAGTATCCGGACAATGGCTGGAAACACCATATATTTT.

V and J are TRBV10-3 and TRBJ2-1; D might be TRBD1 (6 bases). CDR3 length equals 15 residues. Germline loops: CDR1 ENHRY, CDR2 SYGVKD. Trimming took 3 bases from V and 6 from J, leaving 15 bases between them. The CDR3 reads CAISDVLRQVNEQFF. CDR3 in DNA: TGTGCCATCAGTGACGTCCTACGACAGGTCAATGAGCAGTTCTTC.

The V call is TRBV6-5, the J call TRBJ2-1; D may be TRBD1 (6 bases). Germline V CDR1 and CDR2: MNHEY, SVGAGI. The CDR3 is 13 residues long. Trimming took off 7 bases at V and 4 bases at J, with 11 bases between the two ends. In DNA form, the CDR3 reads TGTGCCAGCATCCGGACAGCGTACAATGAGCAGTTCTTC. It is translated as CASIRTAYNEQFF.

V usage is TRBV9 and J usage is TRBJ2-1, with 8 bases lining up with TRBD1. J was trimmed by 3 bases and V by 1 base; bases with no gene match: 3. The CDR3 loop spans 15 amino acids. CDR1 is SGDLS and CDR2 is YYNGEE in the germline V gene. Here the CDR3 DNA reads TGTGCCAGCAGCGTACTTGGACAGGGCTACAATGAGCAGTTCTTC. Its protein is CASSVLGQGYNEQFF.

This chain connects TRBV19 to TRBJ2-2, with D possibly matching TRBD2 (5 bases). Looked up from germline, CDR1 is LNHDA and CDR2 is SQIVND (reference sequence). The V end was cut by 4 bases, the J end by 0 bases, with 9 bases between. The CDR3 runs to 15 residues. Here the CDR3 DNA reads TGTGCCAGTAGTACGGCGACTACGAACACCGGGGAGCTGTTTTTT. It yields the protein CASSTATTNTGELFF.

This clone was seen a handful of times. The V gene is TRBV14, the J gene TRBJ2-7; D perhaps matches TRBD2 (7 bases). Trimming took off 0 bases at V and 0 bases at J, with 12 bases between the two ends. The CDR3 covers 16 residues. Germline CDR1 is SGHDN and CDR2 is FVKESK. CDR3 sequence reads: CASSQERGGISYEQYF. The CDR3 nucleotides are TGTGCCAGCAGCCAAGAAAGGGGGGGAATCTCCTACGAGCAGTACTTC. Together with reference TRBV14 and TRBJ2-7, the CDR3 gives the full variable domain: EAGVTQFPSHSVIEKGQTVTLRCDPISGHDNLYWYRRVMGKEIKFLLHFVKESKQDESGMPNNRFLAERTGGTYSTLKVQPAELEDSGVYFCASSQERGGISYEQYFGPGTRLTVT.

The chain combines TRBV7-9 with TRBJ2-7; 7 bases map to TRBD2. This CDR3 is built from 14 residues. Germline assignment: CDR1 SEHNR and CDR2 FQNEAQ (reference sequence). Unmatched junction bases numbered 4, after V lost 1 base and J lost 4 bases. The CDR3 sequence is CASSLGTRPYEQYF. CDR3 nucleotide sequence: TGTGCCAGCAGCTTAGGGACTAGACCTTACGAGCAGTACTTC.

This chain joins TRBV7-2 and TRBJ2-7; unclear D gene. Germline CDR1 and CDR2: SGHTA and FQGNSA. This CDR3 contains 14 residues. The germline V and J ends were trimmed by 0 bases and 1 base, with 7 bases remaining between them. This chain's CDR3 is CASSLAIGSYEQYF. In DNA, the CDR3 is TGTGCCAGCAGCTTAGCAATCGGGTCCTACGAGCAGTACTTC. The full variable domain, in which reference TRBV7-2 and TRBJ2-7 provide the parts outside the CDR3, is GAGVSQSPSNKVTEKGKDVELRCDPISGHTALYWYRQSLGQGLEFLIYFQGNSAPDKSGLPSDRFSAERTGGSVSTLTIQRTQQEDSAVYLCASSLAIGSYEQYFGPGTRLTVT.

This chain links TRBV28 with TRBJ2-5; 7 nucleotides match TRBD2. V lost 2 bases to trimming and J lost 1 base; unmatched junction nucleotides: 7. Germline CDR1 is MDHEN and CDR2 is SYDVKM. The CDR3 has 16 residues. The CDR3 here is CASSLASGIGQETQYF. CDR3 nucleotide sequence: TGTGCCAGCAGTTTAGCGAGCGGGATCGGCCAAGAGACCCAGTACTTC.

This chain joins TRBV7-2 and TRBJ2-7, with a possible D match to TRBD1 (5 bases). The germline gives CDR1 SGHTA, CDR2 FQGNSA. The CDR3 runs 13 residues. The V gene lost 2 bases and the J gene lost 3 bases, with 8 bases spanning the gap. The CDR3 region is CASSLQGVYEQYF. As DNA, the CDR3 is TGTGCCAGCAGCTTACAGGGCGTCTACGAGCAGTACTTC.

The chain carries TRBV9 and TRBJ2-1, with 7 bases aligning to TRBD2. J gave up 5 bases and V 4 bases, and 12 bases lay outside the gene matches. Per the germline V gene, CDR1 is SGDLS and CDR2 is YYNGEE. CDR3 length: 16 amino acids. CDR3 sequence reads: CASSRSGGGNDNEQFF. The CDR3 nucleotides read TGTGCCAGCAGCCGGTCCGGGGGAGGGAACGACAATGAGCAGTTCTTC.

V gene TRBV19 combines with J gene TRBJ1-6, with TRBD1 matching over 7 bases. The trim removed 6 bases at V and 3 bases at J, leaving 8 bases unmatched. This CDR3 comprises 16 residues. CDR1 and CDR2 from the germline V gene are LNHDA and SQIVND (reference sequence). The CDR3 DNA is TGTGCCAGTAGAGAGGGACAGATTCTCTATAATTCACCCCTCCACTTT. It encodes CASREGQILYNSPLHF.

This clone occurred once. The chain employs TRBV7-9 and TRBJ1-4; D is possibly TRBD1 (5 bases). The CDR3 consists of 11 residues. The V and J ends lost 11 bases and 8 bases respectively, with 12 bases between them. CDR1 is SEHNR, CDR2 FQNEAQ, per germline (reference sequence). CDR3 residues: CAGGGKEKLFF. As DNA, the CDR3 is TGTGCCGGCGGGGGAAAGGAAAAACTGTTTTTT.